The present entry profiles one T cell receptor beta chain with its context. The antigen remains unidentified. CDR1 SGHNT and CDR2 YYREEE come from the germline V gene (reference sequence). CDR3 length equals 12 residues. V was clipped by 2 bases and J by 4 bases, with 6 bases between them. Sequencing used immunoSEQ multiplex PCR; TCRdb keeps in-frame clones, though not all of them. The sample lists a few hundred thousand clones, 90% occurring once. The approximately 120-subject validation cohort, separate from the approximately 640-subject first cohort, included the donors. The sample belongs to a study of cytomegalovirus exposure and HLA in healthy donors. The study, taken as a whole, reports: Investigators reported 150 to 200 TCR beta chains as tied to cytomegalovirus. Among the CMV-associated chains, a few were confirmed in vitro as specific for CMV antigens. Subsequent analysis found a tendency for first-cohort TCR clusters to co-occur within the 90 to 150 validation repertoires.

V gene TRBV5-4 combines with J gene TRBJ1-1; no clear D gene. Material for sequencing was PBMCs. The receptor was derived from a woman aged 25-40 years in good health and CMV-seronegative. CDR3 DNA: TGTGCCAGCAGCTTCCCCTTCACTGAAGCTTTCTTT. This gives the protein CASSFPFTEAFF.